A selection of T cell receptor beta chains follows, all from one sample in a study of molecular identifiers for immune sequencing clone quantification. TCRdb fed the PCR reads into MiXCR, producing one record per CDR3 protein. The sample shows more than 550,000 distinct CDR3 sequences, over 25% of them seen only once. The sequenced sample was naive CD8+ T cells from blood, with Jurkat cell RNA spiked in. The receptors were gathered from a human donor in good health. Some libraries in this study had Jurkat cell RNA spiked in. Each CDR3 is given with its conserved first and last residue. A D gene is named only where the DNA matches it firmly. The size field is filled for only some rows; it gives once, few, many or a size class.

j_call: TRBJ1-6
d_call: NA
v_call: TRBV6-1
clone_size: NA
cdr3_nt: TGTGCCAGCAGTGAAGCGAGGACGGTCCTCCAAAATTCACCCCTCCACTTT
cdr3_aa: CASSEARTVLQNSPLHF

j_call: TRBJ2-1
d_call: NA
v_call: TRBV4-3
clone_size: NA
cdr3_nt: TGCGCCAGCAGCCAAGATGGCTTGGGCGACAGCTACAATGAGCAGTTCTTC
cdr3_aa: CASSQDGLGDSYNEQFF

j_call: TRBJ2-7
d_call: NA
v_call: TRBV2
clone_size: NA
cdr3_nt: TGTGCCAGCATCCGGGGTCGGCTCTACGAGCAGTACTTC
cdr3_aa: CASIRGRLYEQYF

j_call: TRBJ2-7
d_call: TRBD1
v_call: TRBV5-1
clone_size: many
cdr3_nt: TGCGCCAGCAGCTTGGCAGTGGGACAGGGTGCCTACGAGCAGTACTTC
cdr3_aa: CASSLAVGQGAYEQYF

j_call: TRBJ2-7
d_call: TRBD2
v_call: TRBV7-6
clone_size: few
cdr3_nt: TGTGCCAGCAGCCCCGGGGCTAGCGGGGACGGACATGGATTCTACGAGCAGTACTTC
cdr3_aa: CASSPGASGDGHGFYEQYF

j_call: TRBJ2-5
d_call: NA
v_call: TRBV5-1
clone_size: many
cdr3_nt: TGCGCCAGCAGCGCCGGGGATCTGGGGCAAGAGACCCAGTACTTC
cdr3_aa: CASSAGDLGQETQYF

j_call: TRBJ2-7
d_call: TRBD2
v_call: TRBV4-1
clone_size: few
cdr3_nt: TGCGCCAGCAGCCACGGACTAGCGGGGGACGAGCAGTACTTC
cdr3_aa: CASSHGLAGDEQYF

j_call: TRBJ2-5
d_call: NA
v_call: TRBV6-5
clone_size: NA
cdr3_nt: TGTGCCAGCACCTCGGGGGCTGCGGGCCTCCGGGAGACCCAGTACTTC
cdr3_aa: CASTSGAAGLRETQYF

j_call: TRBJ2-3
d_call: TRBD2
v_call: TRBV4-2
clone_size: many
cdr3_nt: TGTGCCAGCAGCCCCGGGGCAGCTAGCGGGAGCACAGATACGCAGTATTTT
cdr3_aa: CASSPGAASGSTDTQYF

j_call: TRBJ2-3
d_call: TRBD2
v_call: TRBV7-9
clone_size: few
cdr3_nt: TGTGCCAGCAGCTTAGGGTATAGCGGGGGAAACACAGATACGCAGTATTTT
cdr3_aa: CASSLGYSGGNTDTQYF

j_call: TRBJ2-5
d_call: TRBD1
v_call: TRBV5-4
clone_size: many
cdr3_nt: TGTGCCAGCAGCCCAGTGGGACAGGGTTTTACAGCACAAGAGACCCAGTACTTC
cdr3_aa: CASSPVGQGFTAQETQYF

j_call: TRBJ2-1
d_call: NA
v_call: TRBV19
clone_size: NA
cdr3_nt: TGTGCCAGTCTCAGCTACAATGAGCAGTTCTTC
cdr3_aa: CASLSYNEQFF

j_call: TRBJ1-5
d_call: TRBD1
v_call: TRBV4-1
clone_size: many
cdr3_nt: TGCGCCAGCAGCCAAGGACAGGGAGGGGAGGGCAATCAGCCCCAGCATTTT
cdr3_aa: CASSQGQGGEGNQPQHF

j_call: TRBJ1-1
d_call: NA
v_call: TRBV13
clone_size: NA
cdr3_nt: TGTGCCAGCAGCCTGAGCGTGCTGAGCACTGAAGCTTTCTTT
cdr3_aa: CASSLSVLSTEAFF

j_call: TRBJ1-1
d_call: NA
v_call: TRBV6-2/TRBV6-3
clone_size: NA
cdr3_nt: TGTGCCAGCAGTTACTTCGACGGGAACACTGAAGCTTTCTTT
cdr3_aa: CASSYFDGNTEAFF

j_call: TRBJ2-4
d_call: NA
v_call: TRBV4-3
clone_size: NA
cdr3_nt: TGCGCCAGCAGCCAGGGCAGGTTAGAGATTCAGTACTTC
cdr3_aa: CASSQGRLEIQYF

j_call: TRBJ2-3
d_call: NA
v_call: TRBV7-9
clone_size: many
cdr3_nt: TGTGCCAGCAGCCCAATGCCTGGTATGGATCCGCAGTATTTT
cdr3_aa: CASSPMPGMDPQYF

j_call: TRBJ2-7
d_call: NA
v_call: TRBV27
clone_size: many
cdr3_nt: TGTGCCAGCAGTTTACGGGGCCCGGGCTCCTACGAGCAGTACTTC
cdr3_aa: CASSLRGPGSYEQYF

j_call: TRBJ2-1
d_call: NA
v_call: TRBV7-9
clone_size: many
cdr3_nt: TGTGCCAGCAGTCTAGCCCCGATAAACTACAATGAGCAGTTCTTC
cdr3_aa: CASSLAPINYNEQFF

j_call: TRBJ1-1
d_call: TRBD1
v_call: TRBV6-6
clone_size: NA
cdr3_nt: TGTGCCAGCAGTTATCGAGACAGGGTGCCGAACACTGAAGCTTTCTTT
cdr3_aa: CASSYRDRVPNTEAFF

j_call: TRBJ1-4
d_call: TRBD1
v_call: TRBV19
clone_size: few
cdr3_nt: TGTGCCAGTAGTGTTACAGGGGGCACTAATGAAAAACTGTTTTTT
cdr3_aa: CASSVTGGTNEKLFF

j_call: TRBJ2-7
d_call: TRBD2
v_call: TRBV9
clone_size: NA
cdr3_nt: TGTGCCAGCAGCGTAGCAGGCGGGAGGAGCTACGAGCAGTACTTC
cdr3_aa: CASSVAGGRSYEQYF

j_call: TRBJ1-6
d_call: NA
v_call: TRBV19
clone_size: NA
cdr3_nt: TGTGCCAGTAGTATGAGCAGTTATTCACCCCTCCACTTT
cdr3_aa: CASSMSSYSPLHF

j_call: TRBJ2-5
d_call: NA
v_call: TRBV11-2
clone_size: NA
cdr3_nt: TGTGCCAGCAGCTTAGTGGGGGTCCGGGGCTCGGAGACCCAGTACTTC
cdr3_aa: CASSLVGVRGSETQYF

j_call: TRBJ1-5
d_call: NA
v_call: TRBV28
clone_size: once
cdr3_nt: TGTGCCAGCAGTTTGTCTCCTGGGGGCCATAGGGGTCCCCAGCATTTT
cdr3_aa: CASSLSPGGHRGPQHF

j_call: TRBJ2-7
d_call: TRBD1
v_call: TRBV27
clone_size: few
cdr3_nt: TGTGCCAGCAGTTTATCGGGGACAGGGATTTACGAGCAGTACTTC
cdr3_aa: CASSLSGTGIYEQYF

j_call: TRBJ2-7
d_call: NA
v_call: TRBV3-2
clone_size: few
cdr3_nt: TGTGCCAGCAGCGTACTAGCGGGAGCACCCTACGAGCAGTACTTC
cdr3_aa: CASSVLAGAPYEQYF

j_call: TRBJ2-5
d_call: NA
v_call: TRBV13
clone_size: NA
cdr3_nt: TGTGCCAGCAGCCAGGCGGGACACCGGGAGGAGACCCAGTACTTC
cdr3_aa: CASSQAGHREETQYF

j_call: TRBJ1-1
d_call: NA
v_call: TRBV7-9
clone_size: many
cdr3_nt: TGTGCCAGCAGCTTAGTAGGCAGGGGCGCTGAAGCTTTCTTT
cdr3_aa: CASSLVGRGAEAFF

j_call: TRBJ1-5
d_call: NA
v_call: TRBV4-3
clone_size: few
cdr3_nt: TGCGCCAGCAGCCAAGATTGGACGGCAGATTATAGCAATCAGCCCCAGCATTTT
cdr3_aa: CASSQDWTADYSNQPQHF

j_call: TRBJ2-7
d_call: TRBD2
v_call: TRBV7-9
clone_size: many
cdr3_nt: TGTGCCAGCACCCCGTCTGGAGCGGGAGGCGAGCAGTACTTC
cdr3_aa: CASTPSGAGGEQYF

j_call: TRBJ2-5
d_call: NA
v_call: TRBV20-1
clone_size: NA
cdr3_nt: TGCAGTGCTGGAGATAGTGGTGAGGTCCGGGAGACCCAGTACTTC
cdr3_aa: CSAGDSGEVRETQYF

j_call: TRBJ2-1
d_call: TRBD2
v_call: TRBV27
clone_size: NA
cdr3_nt: TGTGCCAGCAGTGTTAGCGGGGCGACCTACAATGAGCAGTTCTTC
cdr3_aa: CASSVSGATYNEQFF

j_call: TRBJ2-7
d_call: NA
v_call: TRBV20-1
clone_size: NA
cdr3_nt: TGCAGTGCTAGAGATCTTTCTCGCAGCTCCTACGAGCAGTACTTC
cdr3_aa: CSARDLSRSSYEQYF

j_call: TRBJ2-2
d_call: NA
v_call: TRBV6-5
clone_size: NA
cdr3_nt: TGTGCCAGCAGTTACACTAGCCCCGGGGAGCTGCTTTTT
cdr3_aa: CASSYTSPGELLF

j_call: TRBJ2-7
d_call: NA
v_call: TRBV5-3
clone_size: few
cdr3_nt: TGTGCCAGCAGCTTGGGTCGGGGGCGATCCTACGAGCAGTACTTC
cdr3_aa: CASSLGRGRSYEQYF

j_call: TRBJ2-7
d_call: NA
v_call: TRBV30
clone_size: NA
cdr3_nt: TGTGCCTGGAGTGTCGGAGGGGGGGGTTACTACGAGCAGTACTTC
cdr3_aa: CAWSVGGGGYYEQYF

j_call: TRBJ1-4
d_call: NA
v_call: TRBV4-3
clone_size: many
cdr3_nt: TGCGCCAGCAGCCAAGAAAAAGTCGGGGGTGAAAAACTGTTTTTT
cdr3_aa: CASSQEKVGGEKLFF

j_call: TRBJ1-5
d_call: TRBD1
v_call: TRBV30
clone_size: many
cdr3_nt: TGTGCCTGGAGTGTAGGGACAGCTCCCAGCAATCAGCCCCAGCATTTT
cdr3_aa: CAWSVGTAPSNQPQHF

j_call: TRBJ2-1
d_call: TRBD2
v_call: TRBV4-2
clone_size: NA
cdr3_nt: TGTGCCAGCAGCCAAGGCCTAGCGGGAGGGCCAGTTTCCTACAATGAGCAGTTCTTC
cdr3_aa: CASSQGLAGGPVSYNEQFF

j_call: TRBJ2-7
d_call: NA
v_call: TRBV7-2
clone_size: once
cdr3_nt: TGTGCCAGCAGCGTCTTGGGAGTAACCTACGAGCAGTACTTC
cdr3_aa: CASSVLGVTYEQYF

j_call: TRBJ2-1
d_call: NA
v_call: TRBV24-1
clone_size: few
cdr3_nt: TGTGCCACCAGTGACGGGAGTCTAAATGAGCAGTTCTTC
cdr3_aa: CATSDGSLNEQFF

j_call: TRBJ2-3
d_call: NA
v_call: TRBV11-2
clone_size: few
cdr3_nt: TGTGCCAGCAGCTTCGGGAGTTCCCACACAGATACGCAGTATTTT
cdr3_aa: CASSFGSSHTDTQYF